A selection of T cell receptor beta chains follows, all from one sample in a study of cytomegalovirus exposure and HLA in healthy donors. Measured with immunoSEQ multiplex PCR; TCRdb has only the in-frame clones, and not every one. The repertoire has roughly 300,000 clones, roughly 89% of them found once; the top ten carry about 0.8%. Sample: PBMCs. The receptors derive from a woman younger than 35 in good health and CMV-seronegative. Both conserved end residues are part of each CDR3. The D gene is left open where the match is weak. The listing skips clone size in some rows; elsewhere it reads once, few, many or a size class.

CDR3 DNA,CDR3 protein,clone size,V gene,D gene,J gene
TGCGCCAGCAGGAGTTACAGGGTTACAAGGGTGGGTACGCAGTATTTT,CASRSYRVTRVGTQYF,NA,TRBV5-1,NA,TRBJ2-3
TGTGCCAGCAGCCTAGCGGGAGGGACCTCCGAGCAGTACTTC,CASSLAGGTSEQYF,once,TRBV7-6,TRBD2,TRBJ2-7
TGTGCCAGCAGTTTCGATGGAGGACAGGGTAGCTATGGCTACACCTTC,CASSFDGGQGSYGYTF,NA,TRBV28,TRBD1,TRBJ1-2
TGCAGCGTTGGACAGGGTACAGATACGCAGTATTTT,CSVGQGTDTQYF,NA,TRBV29-1,TRBD1,TRBJ2-3
TGTGCCAGCAGCCAAAGCGGGAGCACAGATACGCAGTATTTT,CASSQSGSTDTQYF,NA,TRBV7-3,NA,TRBJ2-3
TGTGCCAGTAGTATAGGGACAGCGAACACTGAAGCTTTCTTT,CASSIGTANTEAFF,once,TRBV19,NA,TRBJ1-1
TGTGCCAGCAGCCCGAGACTAGCGGGTAACGGGGATCTATCCAATGAGCAGTTCTTC,CASSPRLAGNGDLSNEQFF,NA,TRBV7-8,TRBD2,TRBJ2-1
TGTGCCACGAGGCTAGCGGGAGAAAAACATAACGAGCAGTACTTC,CATRLAGEKHNEQYF,NA,TRBV11-2,TRBD2,TRBJ2-7
TGTGCCAGCACCGGACAGAAGACAGATACGCAGTATTTT,CASTGQKTDTQYF,NA,TRBV5-6,NA,TRBJ2-3
TGCGCCAGCAGCCAAGAATGGCAGCTGACTTCCCCGGCGTATTTT,CASSQEWQLTSPAYF,NA,TRBV4-3,NA,TRBJ2-3
TGTGCCAGCAGCGCCGACAGGGCCGACTACACCTTC,CASSADRADYTF,NA,TRBV9,TRBD1,TRBJ1-2
TGCGCCAGCAGCCAAGAGACCCGACTTCGGGACAGGGCCAACTATAACTATGGCTACACCTTC,CASSQETRLRDRANYNYGYTF,NA,TRBV4-3,TRBD1,TRBJ1-2
TGCGCCAGCAGCCAAGATGGGACTACCCTCACAGATACGCAGTATTTT,CASSQDGTTLTDTQYF,NA,TRBV4-3,TRBD2,TRBJ2-3
TGTGCCAGCAGCCCCAGAACCGGGGAGGACTATGGCTACACCTTC,CASSPRTGEDYGYTF,NA,TRBV6-1,NA,TRBJ1-2
TGTGCCAGCAGCTTAGCGGGAGGGTCCTACGAGCAGTACTTC,CASSLAGGSYEQYF,few,TRBV5-5,TRBD2,TRBJ2-7
TGTGCCAGCAGCTTACTAGCGGGAGGGCCCCGGGGCGGTGAGCAGTTCTTC,CASSLLAGGPRGGEQFF,NA,TRBV28,TRBD2,TRBJ2-1
TGCGCCAGCAGCCAAACAGGGGAGTCGGAGACCCAGTACTTC,CASSQTGESETQYF,NA,TRBV5-1,TRBD1,TRBJ2-5
TGTGCCAGCAGTTCGGGACAGGCTCGGGACACCATATATTTT,CASSSGQARDTIYF,NA,TRBV7-9,TRBD1,TRBJ1-3